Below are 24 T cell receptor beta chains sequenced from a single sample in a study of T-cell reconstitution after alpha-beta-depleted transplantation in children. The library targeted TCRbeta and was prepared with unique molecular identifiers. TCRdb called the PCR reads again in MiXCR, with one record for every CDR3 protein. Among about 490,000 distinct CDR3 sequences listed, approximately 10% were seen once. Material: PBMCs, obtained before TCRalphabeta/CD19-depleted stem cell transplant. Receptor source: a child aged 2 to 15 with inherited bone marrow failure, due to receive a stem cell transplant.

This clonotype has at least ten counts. Here the CDR3 reads CASSLSPPGTETYEQYF. CDR3 DNA: TGCGCCAGCAGCTTGTCTCCTCCCGGGACAGAGACCTACGAGCAGTACTTC. The chain has TRBV5-1 and TRBJ2-7; 7 bases map to TRBD1. V was clipped by 1 base and J by 2 bases; unmatched bases: 12. This CDR3 has 17 amino acids. Per the germline V gene, CDR1 is SGHRS and CDR2 is YFSETQ.

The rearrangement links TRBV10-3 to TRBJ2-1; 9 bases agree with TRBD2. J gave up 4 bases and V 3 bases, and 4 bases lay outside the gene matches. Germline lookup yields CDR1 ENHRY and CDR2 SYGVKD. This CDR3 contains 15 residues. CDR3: CAISDLAGRYNEQFF. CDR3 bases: TGTGCCATCAGTGACCTAGCGGGACGGTACAATGAGCAGTTCTTC.

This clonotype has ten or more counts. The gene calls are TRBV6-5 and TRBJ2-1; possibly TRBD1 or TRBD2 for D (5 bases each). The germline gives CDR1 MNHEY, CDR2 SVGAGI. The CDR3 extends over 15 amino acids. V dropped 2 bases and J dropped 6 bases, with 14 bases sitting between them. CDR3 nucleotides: TGTGCCAGCAGTTACCCAAACCGGGACCCCAATGAGCAGTTCTTC. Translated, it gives CASSYPNRDPNEQFF.

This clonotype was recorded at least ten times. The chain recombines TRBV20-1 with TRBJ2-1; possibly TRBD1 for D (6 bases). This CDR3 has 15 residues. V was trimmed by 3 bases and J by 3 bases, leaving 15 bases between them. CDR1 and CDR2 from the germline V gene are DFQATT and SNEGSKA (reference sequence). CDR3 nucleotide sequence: TGCAGTGCTAGGCCAGGGGTAGGGTACTACAATGAGCAGTTCTTC. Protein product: CSARPGVGYYNEQFF.

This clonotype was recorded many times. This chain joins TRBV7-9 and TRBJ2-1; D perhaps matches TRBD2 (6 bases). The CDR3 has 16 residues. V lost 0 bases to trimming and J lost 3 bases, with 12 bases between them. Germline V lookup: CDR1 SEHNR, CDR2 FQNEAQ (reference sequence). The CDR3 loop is CASSLALAGLYNEQFF. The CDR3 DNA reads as TGTGCCAGCAGCTTAGCCTTGGCGGGACTCTACAATGAGCAGTTCTTC.

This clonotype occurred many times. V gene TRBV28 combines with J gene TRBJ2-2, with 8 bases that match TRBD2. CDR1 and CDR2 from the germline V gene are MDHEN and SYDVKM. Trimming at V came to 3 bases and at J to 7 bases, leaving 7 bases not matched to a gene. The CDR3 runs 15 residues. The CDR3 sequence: CASSLTRLAHGELFF. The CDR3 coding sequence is TGTGCCAGCAGTTTGACCCGACTAGCGCACGGGGAGCTGTTTTTT.

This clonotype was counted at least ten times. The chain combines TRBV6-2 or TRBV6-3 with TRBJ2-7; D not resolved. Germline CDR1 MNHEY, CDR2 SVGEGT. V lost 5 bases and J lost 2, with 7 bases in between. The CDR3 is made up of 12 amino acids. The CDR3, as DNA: TGTGCCAGCAGTGTCCTCCCCTACGAGCAGTACTTC. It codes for CASSVLPYEQYF.

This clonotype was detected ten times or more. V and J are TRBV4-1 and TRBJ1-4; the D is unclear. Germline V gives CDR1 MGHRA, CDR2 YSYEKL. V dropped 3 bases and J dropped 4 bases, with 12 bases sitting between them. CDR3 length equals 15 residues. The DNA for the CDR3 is TGCGCCAGCAGCCAGCGACGGGGAGTTAATGAAAAACTGTTTTTT. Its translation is CASSQRRGVNEKLFF.

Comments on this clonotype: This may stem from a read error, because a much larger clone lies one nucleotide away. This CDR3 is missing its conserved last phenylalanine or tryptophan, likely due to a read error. CDR3: CASSRTSGYEQYL. CDR3 sequence (DNA): TGTGCCAGCAGCCGGACTAGCGGGTACGAGCAGTACCTC. The chain joins TRBV7-2 to TRBJ2-7; TRBD2 matches at 11 bases. J lost 4 bases, V lost 5 bases, and 1 base had no gene match. The CDR3 has 13 amino acids. From germline, CDR1 is SGHTA and CDR2 FQGNSA.

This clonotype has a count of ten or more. The CDR3 here is CASSYSWEGGTEAFF. CDR3 nucleotide sequence: TGTGCCAGCAGTTACTCATGGGAAGGGGGGACTGAAGCTTTCTTT. The gene calls are TRBV6-2 or TRBV6-3 and TRBJ1-1, with D possibly matching TRBD1 (6 bases). V was trimmed by 0 bases and J by 5 bases, leaving 13 bases between them. Per germline, CDR1 MNHEY and CDR2 SVGEGT. This CDR3 has 15 amino acids.

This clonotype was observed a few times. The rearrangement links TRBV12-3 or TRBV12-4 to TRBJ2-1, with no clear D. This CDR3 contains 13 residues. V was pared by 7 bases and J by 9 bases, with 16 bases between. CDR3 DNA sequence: TGTGCCAGCACCTCACCTCTGGTCGGTGAGCAGTTCTTC. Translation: CASTSPLVGEQFF.

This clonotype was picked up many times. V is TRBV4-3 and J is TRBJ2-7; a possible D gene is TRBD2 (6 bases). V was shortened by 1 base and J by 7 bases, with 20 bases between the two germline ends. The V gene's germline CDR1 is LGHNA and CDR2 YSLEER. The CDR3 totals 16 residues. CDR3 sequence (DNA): TGCGCCAGCAGCCAAGTTACGGGACTCCTCAAAGTAGAGCAGTACTTC. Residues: CASSQVTGLLKVEQYF.

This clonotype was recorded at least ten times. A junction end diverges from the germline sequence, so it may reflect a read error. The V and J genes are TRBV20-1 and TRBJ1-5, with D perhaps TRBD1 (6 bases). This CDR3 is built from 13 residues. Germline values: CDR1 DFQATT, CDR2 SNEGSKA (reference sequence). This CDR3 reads CSAREDRDQPQHF. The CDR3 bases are TGCAGTGCTAGAGAGGACAGAGATCAACCCCAGCATTTT.

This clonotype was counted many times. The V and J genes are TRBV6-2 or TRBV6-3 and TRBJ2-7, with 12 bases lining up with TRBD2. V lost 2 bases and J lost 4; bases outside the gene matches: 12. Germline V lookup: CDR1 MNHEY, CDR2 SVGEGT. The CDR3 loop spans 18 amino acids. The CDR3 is CASSYGTAPSGRVYEQYF. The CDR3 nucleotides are TGTGCCAGCAGTTACGGGACCGCTCCTAGCGGGAGGGTTTACGAGCAGTACTTC.

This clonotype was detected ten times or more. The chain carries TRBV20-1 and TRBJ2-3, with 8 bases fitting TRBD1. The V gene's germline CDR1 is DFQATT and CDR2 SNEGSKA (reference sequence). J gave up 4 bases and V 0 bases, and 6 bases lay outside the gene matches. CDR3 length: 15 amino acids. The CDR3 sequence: CSARDNRGSSDTQYF. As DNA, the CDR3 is TGCAGTGCTAGAGATAACAGGGGGAGTTCAGATACGCAGTATTTT.

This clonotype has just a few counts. For the CDR3, the DNA is TGCGCCAGCAGCCCTTTTCAGGGTCCTATCGCAACTAATGAAAAACTGTTTTTT. This encodes CASSPFQGPIATNEKLFF. The chain couples TRBV23-1 to TRBJ1-4, with a weak D call TRBD1 (5 bases). TRBV23-1 has ORF status, its function being uncertain. The CDR3 covers 18 residues. V lost 6 bases and J lost 0, with 20 bases in between.

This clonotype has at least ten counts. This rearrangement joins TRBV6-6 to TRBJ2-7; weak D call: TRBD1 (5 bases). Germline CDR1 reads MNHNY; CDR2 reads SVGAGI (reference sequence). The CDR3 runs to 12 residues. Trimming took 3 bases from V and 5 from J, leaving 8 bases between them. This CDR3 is CASSYSDNEQYF. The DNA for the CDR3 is TGTGCCAGCAGTTATTCGGACAACGAGCAGTACTTC.

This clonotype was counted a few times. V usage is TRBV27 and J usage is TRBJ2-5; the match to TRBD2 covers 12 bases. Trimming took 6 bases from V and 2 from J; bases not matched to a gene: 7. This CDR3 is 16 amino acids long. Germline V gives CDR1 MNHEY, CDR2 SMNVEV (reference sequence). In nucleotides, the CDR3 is TGTGCCAGCAGCTTACTAGCGGGAGGAGTACAAGAGACCCAGTACTTC. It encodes CASSLLAGGVQETQYF.

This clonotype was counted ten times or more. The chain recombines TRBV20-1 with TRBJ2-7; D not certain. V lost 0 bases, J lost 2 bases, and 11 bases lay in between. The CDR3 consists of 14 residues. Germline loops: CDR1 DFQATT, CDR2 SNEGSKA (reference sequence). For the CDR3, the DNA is TGCAGTGCTAGAGATCGTAAGCAAACCTACGAGCAGTACTTC. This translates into CSARDRKQTYEQYF.

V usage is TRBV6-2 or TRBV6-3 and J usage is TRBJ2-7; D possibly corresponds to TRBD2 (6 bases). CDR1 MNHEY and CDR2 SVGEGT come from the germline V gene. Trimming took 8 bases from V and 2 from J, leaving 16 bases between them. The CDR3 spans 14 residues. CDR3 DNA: TGTGCCAGCGTAGGGATAGCGGACCCCTACGAGCAGTACTTC. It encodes CASVGIADPYEQYF.

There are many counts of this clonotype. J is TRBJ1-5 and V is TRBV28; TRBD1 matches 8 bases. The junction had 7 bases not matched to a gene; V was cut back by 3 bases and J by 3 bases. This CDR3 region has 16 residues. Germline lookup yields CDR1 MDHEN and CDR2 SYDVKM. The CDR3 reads CASSLIGTGLNQPQHF. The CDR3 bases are TGTGCCAGCAGTTTGATTGGGACAGGACTCAATCAGCCCCAGCATTTT.

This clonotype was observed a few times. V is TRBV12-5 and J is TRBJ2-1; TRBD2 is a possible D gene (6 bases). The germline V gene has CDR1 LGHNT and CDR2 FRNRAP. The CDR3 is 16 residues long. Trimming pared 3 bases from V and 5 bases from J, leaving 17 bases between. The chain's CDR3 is CASGLGFRGLDNEQFF. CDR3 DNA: TGTGCTAGTGGTTTAGGATTTCGGGGGTTGGACAATGAGCAGTTCTTC.

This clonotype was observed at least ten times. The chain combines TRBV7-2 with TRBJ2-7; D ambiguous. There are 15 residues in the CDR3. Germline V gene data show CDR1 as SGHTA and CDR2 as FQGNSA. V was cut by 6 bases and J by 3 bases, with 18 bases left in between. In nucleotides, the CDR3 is TGTGCCAGCAGGTTGGTAGCAGCAGAAAACTACGAGCAGTACTTC. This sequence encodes CASRLVAAENYEQYF.

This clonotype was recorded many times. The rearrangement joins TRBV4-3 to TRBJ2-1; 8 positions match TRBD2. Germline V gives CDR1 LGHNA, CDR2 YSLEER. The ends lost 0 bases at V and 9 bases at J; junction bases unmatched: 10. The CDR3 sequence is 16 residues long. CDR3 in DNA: TGCGCCAGCAGCCAAGATCTAGCGGGCCCAGGAGGTGAGCAGTTCTTC. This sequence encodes CASSQDLAGPGGEQFF.